The 4 T cell receptor beta chains presented below share a single source sample, sequenced in a study of T cells in Graves' hyperthyroidism and ophthalmopathy. Researchers took RNA transcripts and amplified the TCR beta CDR3 regions from them. Using the HTBI primer set, a first-round RT-PCR was run on the TCR CDR3. From the multiplex PCR reads, TCRdb called clonotypes with MiXCR, one entry per CDR3 protein. The table records hundreds of thousands of distinct CDR3 sequences, 20% of them present only once. The sequencing sample was made of blood. These receptors were obtained from a middle-aged man with Graves' ophthalmopathy.

This clonotype has just a few counts. This chain uses TRBV25-1 with TRBJ2-7, with 7 bases identical to TRBD1. The CDR3 contains 14 residues. Germline V gene data show CDR1 as MGHDK and CDR2 as SYGVNS. V gave up 5 bases and J gave up 5 bases; unmatched junction bases: 9. Here the CDR3 DNA reads TGTGCCAGCAGTTCCGGGACAGTAGCGCACGAGCAGTACTTC. It specifies CASSSGTVAHEQYF.

This clonotype has a handful of counts. The germline gene is not matched at one end of the junction; a read error may be the cause. The rearrangement uses TRBV28 and TRBJ2-5; D is unclear. The CDR3 extends over 12 amino acids. Germline V gene data show CDR1 as MDHEN and CDR2 as SYDVKM. The CDR3 sequence: CASGLGQETQYF. The CDR3, as DNA: TGTGCCAGCGGTTTAGGCCAAGAGACCCAGTACTTC.

CDR3 region: CASSGGTSGNNEQFF. For the CDR3, the DNA is TGTGCCAGCAGTGGCGGGACTAGCGGAAACAATGAGCAGTTCTTC. The chain uses TRBV6-2 or TRBV6-3 and TRBJ2-1; 11 bases line up with TRBD2. The CDR3 extends over 15 amino acids. V lost 5 bases, J lost 5 bases, and 5 bases stayed unmatched. Germline V CDR1 and CDR2: MNHEY, SVGEGT.

As regards this clonotype: Given a much more abundant clone one base away, this may be a read error. The chain joins TRBV28 to TRBJ2-7; 10 positions agree with TRBD2. The germline CDR1 and CDR2 sequences are MDHEN and SYDVKM. The CDR3 covers 13 residues. V dropped 6 bases and J dropped 6; count of bases not matched to a gene: 5. The CDR3 region is CASRTSGVAEQYF. In nucleotides, the CDR3 is TGTGCCAGCAGAACTAGCGGGGTTGCCGAGCAGTACTTC.